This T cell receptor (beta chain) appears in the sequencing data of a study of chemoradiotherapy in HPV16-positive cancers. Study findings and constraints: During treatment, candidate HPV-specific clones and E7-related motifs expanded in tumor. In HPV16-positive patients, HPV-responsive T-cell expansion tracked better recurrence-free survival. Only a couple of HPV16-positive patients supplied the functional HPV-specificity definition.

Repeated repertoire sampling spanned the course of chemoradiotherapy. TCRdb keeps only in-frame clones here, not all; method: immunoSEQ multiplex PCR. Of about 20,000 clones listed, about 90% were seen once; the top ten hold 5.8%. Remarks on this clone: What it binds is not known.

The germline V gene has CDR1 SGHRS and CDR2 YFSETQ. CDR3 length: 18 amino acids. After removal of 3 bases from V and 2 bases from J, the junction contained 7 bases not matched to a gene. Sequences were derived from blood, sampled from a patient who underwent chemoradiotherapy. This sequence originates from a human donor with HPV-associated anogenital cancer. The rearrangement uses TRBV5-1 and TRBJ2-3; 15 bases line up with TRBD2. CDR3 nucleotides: TGCGCCAGCAGCTCGGGACTAGCGGGGGGTTCTCCCACAGATACGCAGTATTTT. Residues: CASSSGLAGGSPTDTQYF.